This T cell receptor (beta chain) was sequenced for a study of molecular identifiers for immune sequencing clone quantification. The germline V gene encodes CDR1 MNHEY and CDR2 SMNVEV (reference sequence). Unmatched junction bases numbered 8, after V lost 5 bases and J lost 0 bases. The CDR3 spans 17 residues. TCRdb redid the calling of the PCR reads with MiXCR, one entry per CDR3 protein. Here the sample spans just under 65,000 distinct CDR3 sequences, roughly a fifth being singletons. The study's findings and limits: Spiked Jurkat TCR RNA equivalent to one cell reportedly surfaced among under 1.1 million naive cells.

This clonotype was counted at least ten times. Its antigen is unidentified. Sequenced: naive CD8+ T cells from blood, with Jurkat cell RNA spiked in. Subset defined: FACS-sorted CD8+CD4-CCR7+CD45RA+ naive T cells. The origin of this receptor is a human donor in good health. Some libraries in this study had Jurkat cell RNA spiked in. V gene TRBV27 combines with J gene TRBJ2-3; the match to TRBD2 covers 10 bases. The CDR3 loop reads CASSHLAGGPSTDTQYF. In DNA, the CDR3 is TGTGCCAGCAGTCACTTAGCGGGAGGCCCTAGCACAGATACGCAGTATTTT.